This entry features one T cell receptor beta chain sequence. Only a few counts were recorded for this clonotype. Its antigen remains undetermined. Base qualities are not provided; no much larger clone lies one nucleotide away. This record belongs to a study of T cells in Graves' hyperthyroidism and ophthalmopathy (dated by TCRdb to between 2018 and 2020). For the study in its entirety: Peripheral blood was collected at initial diagnosis, before any treatment. TCR V-J signatures able to tell the groups apart were searched for in a discovery cohort of 95 to 100 patients, of whom under 45 had Graves' ophthalmopathy and roughly 58 had stable Graves' hyperthyroidism. Prospective prediction of ophthalmopathy was tested in an independent validation cohort of about 19 hyperthyroidism patients and 15 to 17 patients who later progressed to ophthalmopathy. The roughly 91 discovery patients were randomly divided into training and test sets at a 7:3 ratio. The study also compared thyroid tissue and blood T-cell repertoires from a handful of Graves' hyperthyroidism patients. Following sampling, methimazole starting at 30 mg daily was given to hyperthyroidism patients, and high-dose intravenous methylprednisolone was given to ophthalmopathy patients. The paper describes TCR Vbeta CDR3 sequencing of around 130 peripheral blood samples, made up of fewer than 50 ophthalmopathy patients, roughly 80 hyperthyroidism patients and some 17 progressor patients. Overall results and qualifications from the work: In validation, progression to ophthalmopathy was predicted by the model with 70.59% sensitivity and under 85% specificity, a median of 6.5 months before onset. A 13 V-J signature model separated ophthalmopathy from stable hyperthyroidism, with approximately 87% sensitivity and roughly 84% specificity in cross-validation and 80%/75% in testing. No statistical method was used to set the sample size in advance, and investigators knew the group allocation. Most expanded thyroid clonotypes (frequency above 0.001) were also detected in blood, suggesting blood repertoires may reflect thyroid immune responses.

Its CDR3 holds 14 amino acids, cysteine through phenylalanine. The sequence is cut down to CDR3 DNA, 42 bases in frame from base 1. V and J lose 2 bases and 8 bases, and a span of 13 bases separates them. The germline V gene sets CDR1 to MNHEY and CDR2 to SVGAGI. Amplification of TCR beta CDR3 regions was carried out from RNA transcripts. The first round of RT-PCR for the TCR CDR3 was performed with the HTBI primer set and the Qiagen OneStep RT-PCR kit. The libraries were constructed in a second round of multiplex PCR and then size-selected and purified. Sequencing of the libraries was done on an Illumina HiSeq2000 using paired-end 100 bp reads. The study's own analysis went as follows. SOAPnuke was used to process the raw data, with reads discarded if the reads contained adapters or uncalled bases, had a mean Phred below 15, or lacked an exact constant-primer or identifier match. COPE v1.2.5 was used to merge high-quality paired reads, and clonotypes were defined as unique nucleotide sequences. MiTCR v1.1 was used to align the clonotypes against IMGT TRBV, TRBD and TRBJ reference segments. The analysis included only V-J combinations with a frequency above 0.0001, which together covered more than 99% of the repertoires. A TCS score was defined as the ratio of F50 (clonal expansion) to E x V (chaos), with BLOSUM62-based TCRdist applied between CDR3 peptides within each V-J. Welch's t-statistics and random forest reduced fewer than 600 V-J features to 10 to 15, which were used in a naive Bayes classifier (R e1071). In-frame beta chains were kept once TCRdb had trimmed the public reads at Q25 with fastp and called clones with MiXCR. Entries are consolidated by CDR3 protein sequence, retaining the most common genes and DNA. The V and J calls reflect TCRdb's pipeline rather than the authors' work. For this sample the table gives about 360,000 distinct CDR3 sequences, of which roughly 25% were detected only once. Roughly 70% of the sample is in the top ten clones.

Stable Graves' hyperthyroidism was defined as the absence of progression to ophthalmopathy over 18 months of follow-up. Hyperthyroidism patients were newly diagnosed, with disease duration under 2 months, and aged 18 to 65 years. Patients with uncontrolled infections, other autoimmune diseases, pregnancy or lactation were excluded. Diagnoses were established on the basis of clinical symptoms, serum thyroxine and TRAb, thyroid ultrasound, and orbital computed tomography. PBMCs were isolated from approximately 10 ml of fresh peripheral blood by Ficoll-Paque density gradient centrifugation. Trizol reagent was used to extract total RNA, and RNA quality was then checked on an Agilent 2100 Bioanalyzer.

Sequenced: blood. Rearrangement joined TRBV6-5 to TRBJ2-1, with a weak D call of TRBD1 (6 bases match). The receptor comes from a man over 45 with Graves' hyperthyroidism. The DNA reads TGTGCCAGCAGTTACCCCCAGGGGAGCGATGAGCAGTTCTTC. Translation gives CASSYPQGSDEQFF.